The clone carrying this T cell receptor beta chain was counted once. Antigen: not known. The CDR3 sequence is 11 residues long. J was trimmed by 7 bases and V by 6 bases; bases with no gene match: 4. CDR1 and CDR2 from the germline V gene are SQVTM and ANQGSEA. The source of the sample is a study of CD8 T cells in Susac syndrome. Whole-study results and caveats: Acknowledgment was made by the study that its TCR sequencing and HLA analysis involved a relatively small number of individuals.

Each multiple sclerosis control was a treatment-naive patient with relapsing-remitting disease that was either stable or active. Reverse transcription of roughly 0.45 to 1 ug RNA used random hexamers. The authors amplified TCR beta CDR3 across 54 Vbeta and 13 Jbeta using immunoSEQ multiplex PCR. TCRdb re-analysed the immunoSEQ multiplex PCR reads in MiXCR, keeping a single row per CDR3 protein. The table has about 150,000 distinct CDR3 sequences, roughly 95% seen once. The chain carries TRBV29-1 and TRBJ1-1, with 8 bases fitting TRBD1. Sequencing input: CD4+ T cells from PBMCs. This TCR came from a human donor with multiple sclerosis. In DNA form, the CDR3 reads TGCAGCGTAGGAACAGGGGGTGAAGCTTTCTTT. Translation: CSVGTGGEAFF.